Below are 10 T cell receptor beta chains sequenced from a single sample in a study of T cell responses to AZD1222 COVID-19 vaccine. Only in-frame clones appear in the TCRdb table, and some are missing; sequencing was by immunoSEQ multiplex PCR. The sample holds tens of thousands of clones, 82% seen once. Here the sequenced sample was peripheral blood, taken on day 0 of AZD1222 vaccination. These receptors were collected from an adult in good health.

V and J are TRBV10-3 and TRBJ2-1; 7 bases agree with TRBD1. From germline, CDR1 is ENHRY and CDR2 SYGVKD. This CDR3 is 11 amino acids long. V shed 7 bases and J 10 bases; nucleotides not matched to a gene: 4. The CDR3 sequence: CAIKQGKEQFF. The CDR3 DNA reads as TGTGCCATCAAACAGGGGAAGGAGCAGTTCTTC.

The chain uses TRBV10-3 and TRBJ1-3; D remains unclear. V lost 6 bases and J 4 bases, leaving 13 bases between the germline ends. CDR1 and CDR2 from the germline V gene are ENHRY and SYGVKD. The CDR3 length is 14 residues. CDR3 in amino acids: CAISQVLVGNTIYF. CDR3 nucleotide sequence: TGTGCCATCAGCCAAGTGTTAGTAGGAAACACCATATATTTT.

The chain couples TRBV18 to TRBJ2-6; maybe TRBD2 (5 bases). The germline V gene encodes CDR1 KGHSH and CDR2 LQKENI. The CDR3 contains 17 residues. Deletions cut 3 bases from V and 1 base from J, with 13 bases between. The CDR3 nucleotides read TGTGCCAGCTCACCGGTGGAGGTCCTTTCTGGGGCCAACGTCCTGACTTTC. Amino acids: CASSPVEVLSGANVLTF.

The rearrangement joins TRBV10-3 to TRBJ1-3; TRBD1 matches 7 bases. The V segment lost 6 bases and the J segment 4 bases; nucleotides outside the gene matches: 6. Germline V gene data show CDR1 as ENHRY and CDR2 as SYGVKD. The CDR3 sequence is 14 residues long. The CDR3 here is CAIREGALGNTIYF. CDR3 nucleotides: TGTGCCATCAGGGAGGGGGCACTAGGAAACACCATATATTTT.

The chain has TRBV25-1 and TRBJ2-6; perhaps TRBD1 as D (6 bases). Trimming pared 0 bases from V and 1 base from J, leaving 10 bases between. This CDR3 has 17 amino acids. CDR1 is MGHDK, CDR2 SYGVNS, per germline. CDR3 DNA: TGTGCCAGCAGTGAATATACTGGACAGTCTGGGGCCAACGTCCTGACTTTC. It encodes CASSEYTGQSGANVLTF.

This clone has a handful of counts. The chain employs TRBV3-1 (or the pseudogene TRBV3-2) and TRBJ2-7, with D uncertain. V was clipped by 1 base and J by 5 bases, with 12 bases between them. This CDR3 spans 14 amino acids. Germline V gene lookup returns CDR1 LGHDT and CDR2 YNNKEL (reference sequence). The CDR3 DNA is TGTGCCAGCAGCCAAGTGTACAACCAGGACGAGCAGTACTTC. It translates to CASSQVYNQDEQYF.

In this sample, this clone turned up once. The chain uses TRBV6-5 and TRBJ1-2; 7 bases agree with TRBD1. The CDR3 runs to 16 residues. Unmatched junction bases numbered 4, after V lost 0 bases and J lost 0 bases. Germline CDR1 reads MNHEY; CDR2 reads SVGAGI. The CDR3 DNA follows: TGTGCCAGCAGTTACTCAGTGACAGGGCCTAACTATGGCTACACCTTC. This sequence encodes CASSYSVTGPNYGYTF.

The CDR3 loop reads CASSTDREETQYF. The CDR3 region has the DNA TGTGCCAGTAGTACGGACAGGGAAGAGACCCAGTACTTC. The rearrangement joins TRBV19 to TRBJ2-5; 8 nucleotides match TRBD1. Unmatched junction bases numbered 1, after V lost 4 bases and J lost 3 bases. Per the germline V gene, CDR1 is LNHDA and CDR2 is SQIVND (reference sequence). CDR3 length: 13 residues.

The rearrangement uses TRBV5-1 and TRBJ2-7, with unresolved D. V lost 2 bases and J 2 bases, leaving 11 bases between the germline ends. This CDR3 spans 14 amino acids. Germline values: CDR1 SGHRS, CDR2 YFSETQ. CDR3 in DNA: TGCGCCAGCAGCTTAGACGCGGCCACCTACGAGCAGTACTTC. Residues: CASSLDAATYEQYF.

The chain joins TRBV20-1 to TRBJ2-5; D perhaps matches TRBD2 (5 bases). Trimming took off 8 bases at V and 7 bases at J, with 14 bases between the two ends. The V gene's germline CDR1 is DFQATT and CDR2 SNEGSKA (reference sequence). The CDR3 sequence is 11 residues long. The CDR3: CSSRTRGTQYF. The CDR3, as DNA: TGCAGTTCCAGGACCCGGGGGACCCAGTACTTC.